This TCR beta chain was recovered during a study of T cells in Graves' hyperthyroidism and ophthalmopathy. This clonotype was seen only a few times. Ophthalmopathy cases met thresholds of Clinical Activity Score at least 3, NOSPECS grade at least 4 and duration under 3 months. Researchers amplified the TCR beta CDR3 regions from RNA transcripts. A set of HTBI primers served as the primers for a first-round RT-PCR of the TCR CDR3. Via MiXCR, TCRdb re-called the multiplex PCR reads, giving one row per CDR3 protein. The top ten hold about 13% of the sample, which has hundreds of thousands of distinct CDR3 sequences, approximately 14% seen once. The sequence was obtained from a man aged 18 to 29 with Graves' ophthalmopathy. Sample: blood.

The CDR3 region is CSATTLQGGDTEAFF. CDR3 DNA: TGCAGTGCCACGACCCTTCAGGGAGGTGACACTGAAGCTTTCTTT. This chain joins TRBV20-1 and TRBJ1-1; TRBD1 is a possible D gene (5 bases). Germline assignment: CDR1 DFQATT and CDR2 SNEGSKA (reference sequence). Between the trimmed V and J ends, which lost 6 bases and 3 bases, there was a span of 20 bases. The CDR3 has 15 residues.